These T cell receptor beta chains were read from a single sample in a study of blood T cell repertoires in COVID-19. TCRdb's copy holds only in-frame clones and misses some; the assay was immunoSEQ multiplex PCR. This sample carries roughly 100,000 clones, about 77% of them seen once, and the ten largest clones take roughly 10%. The material sequenced was peripheral blood. The receptors stem from a woman aged 80 or older with acute or convalescent COVID-19. The CDR3 runs from the conserved cysteine through the conserved F or W. A D gene is named only where the DNA matches it firmly. Not every row has a clone size; where given, it reads once, few, many or a size class.

cdr3_nt cdr3_aa d_call clone_size j_call v_call
TGTGCCAGCATCTCAGGGGGCGTGAACACTGAAGCTTTCTTT CASISGGVNTEAFF TRBD1 - TRBJ1-1 TRBV3-1/TRBV3-2
TGTGCCAGCAGCGCTGGGACAGGCCTGGCAGATACGCAGTATTTT CASSAGTGLADTQYF TRBD1 - TRBJ2-3 TRBV5-6
TGTGCCTGGGGGATGGACAGAGATCAGCCCCAGCATTTT CAWGMDRDQPQHF - - TRBJ1-5 TRBV30
TGTGCCAGCAGTTCAGTGACAGGGGAGGGAAACATTCAGTACTTC CASSSVTGEGNIQYF - - TRBJ2-4 TRBV2
TGCAGCGTTGAGAAAACAGGGAACACTGAAGCTTTCTTT CSVEKTGNTEAFF - - TRBJ1-1 TRBV29-1
TGCAGCGTGGGGGGACAGGTGGACGAGCAGTACTTC CSVGGQVDEQYF TRBD1 - TRBJ2-7 TRBV29-1
TGTGCCACCAGCTTAGTGGGCTCAACTAATGAAAAACTGTTTTTT CATSLVGSTNEKLFF - once TRBJ1-4 TRBV15
TGTGCCAGCAGGGAGGGACAGGGGCGTTACGAGCAGTACTTC CASREGQGRYEQYF TRBD1 - TRBJ2-7 TRBV2
TGTGCCAGCACCCCCTCCGGGACAACGAATTCACCCCTCCACTTT CASTPSGTTNSPLHF - - TRBJ1-6 TRBV6-2/TRBV6-3
TGCGCCAGCAGCTCCGGACAGAGCTATAATTCACCCCTCCACTTT CASSSGQSYNSPLHF - - TRBJ1-6 TRBV5-1
TGTGCCAGTAGTATAGCGCAGGACTTAGGCAATCAGCCCCAGCATTTT CASSIAQDLGNQPQHF - - TRBJ1-5 TRBV19
TGTGCCAGCAGTTACATGAACACTGAAGCTTTCTTT CASSYMNTEAFF - - TRBJ1-1 TRBV19